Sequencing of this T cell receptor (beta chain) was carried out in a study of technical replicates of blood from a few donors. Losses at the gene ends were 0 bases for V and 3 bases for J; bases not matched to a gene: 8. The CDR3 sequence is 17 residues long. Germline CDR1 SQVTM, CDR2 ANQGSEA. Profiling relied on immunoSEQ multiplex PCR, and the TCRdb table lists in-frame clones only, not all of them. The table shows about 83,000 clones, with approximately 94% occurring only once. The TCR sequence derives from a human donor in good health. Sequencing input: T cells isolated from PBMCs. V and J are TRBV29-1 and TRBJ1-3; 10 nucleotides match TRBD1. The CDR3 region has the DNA TGCAGCGTTGAAGAGGGTCTGGACAGGGGGAGTGGAAACACCATATATTTT. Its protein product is CSVEEGLDRGSGNTIYF.